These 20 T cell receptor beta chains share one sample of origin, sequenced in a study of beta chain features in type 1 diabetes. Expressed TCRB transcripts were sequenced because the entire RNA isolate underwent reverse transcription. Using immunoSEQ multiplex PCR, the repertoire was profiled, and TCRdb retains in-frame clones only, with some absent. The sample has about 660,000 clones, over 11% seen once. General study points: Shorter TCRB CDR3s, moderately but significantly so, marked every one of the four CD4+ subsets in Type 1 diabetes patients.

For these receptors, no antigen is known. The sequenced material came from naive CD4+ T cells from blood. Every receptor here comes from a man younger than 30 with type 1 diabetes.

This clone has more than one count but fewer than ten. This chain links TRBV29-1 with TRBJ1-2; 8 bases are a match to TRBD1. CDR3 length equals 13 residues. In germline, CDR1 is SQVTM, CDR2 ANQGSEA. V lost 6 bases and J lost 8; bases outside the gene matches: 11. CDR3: CSVNDRGQQGYTF. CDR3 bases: TGCAGCGTAAATGACAGGGGACAACAAGGCTACACCTTC.

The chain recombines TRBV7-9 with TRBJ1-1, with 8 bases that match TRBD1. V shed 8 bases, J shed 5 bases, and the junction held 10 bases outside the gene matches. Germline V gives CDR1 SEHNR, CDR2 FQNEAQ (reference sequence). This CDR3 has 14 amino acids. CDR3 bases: TGTGCCAGCGGACAGGGAAGCGAAGGGACTGAAGCTTTCTTT. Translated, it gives CASGQGSEGTEAFF. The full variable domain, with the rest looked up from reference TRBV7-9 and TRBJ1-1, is DTGVSQNPRHKITKRGQNVTFRCDPISEHNRLYWYRQTLGQGPEFLTYFQNEAQLEKSRLLSDRFSAERPKGSFSTLEIQRTEQGDSAMYLCASGQGSEGTEAFFGQGTRLTVV.

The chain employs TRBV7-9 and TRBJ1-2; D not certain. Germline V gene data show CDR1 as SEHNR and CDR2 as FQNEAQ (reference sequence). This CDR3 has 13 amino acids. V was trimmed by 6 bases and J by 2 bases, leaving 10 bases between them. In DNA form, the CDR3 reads TGTGCCAGCAGTAACCGGGAAAACTATGGCTACACCTTC. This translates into CASSNRENYGYTF.

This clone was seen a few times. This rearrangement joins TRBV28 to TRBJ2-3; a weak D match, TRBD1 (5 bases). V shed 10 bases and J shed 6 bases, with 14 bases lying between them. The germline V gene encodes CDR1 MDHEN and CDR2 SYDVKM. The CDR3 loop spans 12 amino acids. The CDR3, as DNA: TGTGCCACCATTAGGGGATGGGATACGCAGTATTTT. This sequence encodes CATIRGWDTQYF. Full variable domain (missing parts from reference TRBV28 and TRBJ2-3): DVKVTQSSRYLVKRTGEKVFLECVQDMDHENMFWYRQDPGLGLRLIYFSYDVKMKEKGDIPEGYSVSREKKERFSLILESASTNQTSMYLCATIRGWDTQYFGPGTRLTVL.

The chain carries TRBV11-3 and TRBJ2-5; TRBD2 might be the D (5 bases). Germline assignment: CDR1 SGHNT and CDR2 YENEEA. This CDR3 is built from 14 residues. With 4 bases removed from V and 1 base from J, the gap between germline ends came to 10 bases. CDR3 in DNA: TGTGCCAGCAGCTCCACTAGAGCCCAAGAGACCCAGTACTTC. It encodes CASSSTRAQETQYF.

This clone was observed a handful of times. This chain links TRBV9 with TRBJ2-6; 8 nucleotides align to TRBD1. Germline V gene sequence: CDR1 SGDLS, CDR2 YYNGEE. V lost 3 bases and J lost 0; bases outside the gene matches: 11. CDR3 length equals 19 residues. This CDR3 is CASSAKGQGHISGANVLTF. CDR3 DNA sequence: TGTGCCAGCAGCGCAAAAGGACAGGGCCATATCTCTGGGGCCAACGTCCTGACTTTC. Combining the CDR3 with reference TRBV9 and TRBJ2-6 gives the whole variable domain DSGVTQTPKHLITATGQRVTLRCSPRSGDLSVYWYQQSLDQGLQFLIQYYNGEERAKGNILERFSAQQFPDLHSELNLSSLELGDSALYFCASSAKGQGHISGANVLTFGAGSRLTVL.

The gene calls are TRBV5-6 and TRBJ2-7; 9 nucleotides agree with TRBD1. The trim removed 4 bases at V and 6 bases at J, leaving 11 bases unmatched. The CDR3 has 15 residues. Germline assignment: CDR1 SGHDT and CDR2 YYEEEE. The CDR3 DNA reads TGTGCCAGCAGCCCGCCCGGGACAGGGATCTTCGAGCAGTACTTC. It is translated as CASSPPGTGIFEQYF.

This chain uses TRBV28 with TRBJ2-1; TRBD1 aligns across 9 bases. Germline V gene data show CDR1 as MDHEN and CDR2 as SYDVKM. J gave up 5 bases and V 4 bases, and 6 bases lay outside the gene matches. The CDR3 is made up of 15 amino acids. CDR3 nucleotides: TGTGCCAGCAGTTCCTCCGGGACAGGGAACAATGAGCAGTTCTTC. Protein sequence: CASSSSGTGNNEQFF.

Written as DNA, the CDR3 is TGTGCCAGCAGTCCCATTTCAACGCGTCCGGAGACCCAGTACTTC. Protein product: CASSPISTRPETQYF. The gene calls are TRBV25-1 and TRBJ2-5; D gene uncertain. Trimming removed 5 bases at V and 5 bases at J, with 18 bases between. This CDR3 contains 15 residues. The V gene's germline CDR1 is MGHDK and CDR2 SYGVNS.

The DNA of the CDR3 is TGTGCCAGCAGTTTAAAGTACCAGGGGGCGGGTGAGCAGTTCTTC. Its protein is CASSLKYQGAGEQFF. V is TRBV27 and J is TRBJ2-1; 8 bases are shared with TRBD1. V was clipped by 2 bases and J by 9 bases; unmatched bases: 9. Germline values: CDR1 MNHEY, CDR2 SMNVEV (reference sequence). The CDR3 is 15 residues long.

The CDR3 DNA reads TGTGCCAGCCGCAGGGTCAATGAGCAGTTCTTC. Translation: CASRRVNEQFF. The chain carries TRBV13 and TRBJ2-1, with D tentatively TRBD1 (5 bases). This CDR3 spans 11 amino acids. Germline assignment: CDR1 PRHDT and CDR2 FYEKMQ (reference sequence). V was cut by 8 bases and J by 6 bases, with 8 bases left in between.

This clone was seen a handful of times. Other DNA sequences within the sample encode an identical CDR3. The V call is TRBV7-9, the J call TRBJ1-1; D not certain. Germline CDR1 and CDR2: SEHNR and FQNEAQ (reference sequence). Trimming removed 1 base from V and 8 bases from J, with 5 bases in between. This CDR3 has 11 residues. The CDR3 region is CASSLEGEAFF. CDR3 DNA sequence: TGTGCCAGCAGCTTAGAAGGCGAAGCTTTCTTT.

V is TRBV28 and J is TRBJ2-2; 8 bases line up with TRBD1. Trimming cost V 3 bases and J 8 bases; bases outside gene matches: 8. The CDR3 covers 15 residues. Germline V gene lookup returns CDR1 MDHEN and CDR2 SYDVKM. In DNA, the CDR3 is TGTGCCAGCAGTTTGGCGCGACAGGGGAGGGGGGAGCTGTTTTTT. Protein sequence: CASSLARQGRGELFF.

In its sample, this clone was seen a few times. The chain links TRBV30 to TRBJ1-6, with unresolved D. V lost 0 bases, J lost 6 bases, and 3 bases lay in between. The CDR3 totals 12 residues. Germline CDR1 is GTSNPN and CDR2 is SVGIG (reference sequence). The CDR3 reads CAWSVPNSPLHF. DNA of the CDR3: TGTGCCTGGAGTGTCCCTAATTCACCCCTCCACTTT.

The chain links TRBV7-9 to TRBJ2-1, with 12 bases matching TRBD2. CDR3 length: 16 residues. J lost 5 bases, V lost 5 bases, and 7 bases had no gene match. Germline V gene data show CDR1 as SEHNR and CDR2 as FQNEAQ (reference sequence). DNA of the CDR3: TGTGCCAGCAGCACTCGACTAGCGGGAGAAAACAATGAGCAGTTCTTC. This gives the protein CASSTRLAGENNEQFF.

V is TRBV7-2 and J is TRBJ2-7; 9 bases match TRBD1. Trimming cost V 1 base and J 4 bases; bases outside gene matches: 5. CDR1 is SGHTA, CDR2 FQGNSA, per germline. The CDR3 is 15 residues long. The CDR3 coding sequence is TGTGCCAGCAGCTTAGGGGGACAGGGTGTTTACGAGCAGTACTTC. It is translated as CASSLGGQGVYEQYF.

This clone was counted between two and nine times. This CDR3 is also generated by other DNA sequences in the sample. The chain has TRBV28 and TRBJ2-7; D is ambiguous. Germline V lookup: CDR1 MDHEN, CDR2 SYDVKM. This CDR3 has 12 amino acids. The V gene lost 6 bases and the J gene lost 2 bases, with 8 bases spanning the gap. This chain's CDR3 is CASRGSTYEQYF. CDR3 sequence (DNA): TGTGCCAGCAGAGGCAGTACCTACGAGCAGTACTTC.

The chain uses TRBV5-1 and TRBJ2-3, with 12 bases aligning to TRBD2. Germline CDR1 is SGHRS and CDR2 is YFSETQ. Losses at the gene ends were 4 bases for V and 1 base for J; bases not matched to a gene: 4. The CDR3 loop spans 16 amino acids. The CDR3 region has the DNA TGCGCCAGCAGCAGAACTAGCGGGGGGCGCACAGATACGCAGTATTTT. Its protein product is CASSRTSGGRTDTQYF.

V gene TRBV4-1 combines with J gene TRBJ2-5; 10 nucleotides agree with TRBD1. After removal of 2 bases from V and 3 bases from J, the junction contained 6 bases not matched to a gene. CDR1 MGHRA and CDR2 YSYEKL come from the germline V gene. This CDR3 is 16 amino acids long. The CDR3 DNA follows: TGCGCCAGCAGCCAAATAACGGGACAGGGGAAAGAGACCCAGTACTTC. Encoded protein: CASSQITGQGKETQYF.

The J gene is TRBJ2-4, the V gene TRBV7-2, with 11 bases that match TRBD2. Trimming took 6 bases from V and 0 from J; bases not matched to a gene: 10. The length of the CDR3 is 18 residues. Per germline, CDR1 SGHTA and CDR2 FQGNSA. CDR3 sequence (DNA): TGTGCCAGCAGGGCCGGGACTAGCGGTACTCTAGCCAAAAACATTCAGTACTTC. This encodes CASRAGTSGTLAKNIQYF.